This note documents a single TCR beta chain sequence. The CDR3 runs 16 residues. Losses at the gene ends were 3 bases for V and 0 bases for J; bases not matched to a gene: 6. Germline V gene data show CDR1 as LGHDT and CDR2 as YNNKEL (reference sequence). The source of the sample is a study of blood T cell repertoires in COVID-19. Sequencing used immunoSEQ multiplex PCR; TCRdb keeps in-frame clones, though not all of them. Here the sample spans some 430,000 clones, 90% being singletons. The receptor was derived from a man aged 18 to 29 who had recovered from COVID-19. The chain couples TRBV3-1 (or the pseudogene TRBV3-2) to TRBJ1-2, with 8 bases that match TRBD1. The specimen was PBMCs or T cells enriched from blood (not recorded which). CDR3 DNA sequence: TGTGCCAGCAGCCACGCAGACAGGGGACCTAACTATGGCTACACCTTC. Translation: CASSHADRGPNYGYTF.